This TCR beta chain was identified in a study of cytomegalovirus exposure and HLA in healthy donors. In the PCR, 60 Vbeta and 13 Jbeta primers were used. Profiling relied on immunoSEQ multiplex PCR, and the TCRdb table lists in-frame clones only, not all of them. The repertoire holds tens of thousands of clones, with roughly three quarters as singletons. V lost 4 bases and J 3 bases, leaving 6 bases between the germline ends. This CDR3 is built from 13 residues. Germline values: CDR1 LNHDA, CDR2 SQIVND (reference sequence). Sequenced material: PBMCs. The TCR sequence derives from a woman in her thirties or forties in good health and CMV-seropositive. The chain is built from TRBV19 and TRBJ1-4; D not certain. CDR3 region: CASSRGANEKLFF. For the CDR3, the DNA is TGTGCCAGTAGTAGAGGAGCTAATGAAAAACTGTTTTTT. Together with reference TRBV19 and TRBJ1-4, the CDR3 gives the full variable domain: DGGITQSPKYLFRKEGQNVTLSCEQNLNHDAMYWYRQDPGQGLRLIYYSQIVNDFQKGDIAEGYSVSREKKESFPLTVTSAQKNPTAFYLCASSRGANEKLFFGSGTQLSVL.